This T cell receptor (beta chain) was identified during a study of TIL therapy for anti-PD-1-resistant metastatic lung cancer. Study-level background: Patients had a median age of around 54 years (range roughly 35-80). Study conclusions and caveats: TIL cultures after expansion showed higher clonality and lower diversity than baseline tumor (median 6% vs 31%).

This sample's time point: pre-treatment sample, taken before nivolumab and TIL therapy. Tumor tissue came from excised metastases, mostly pleural nodules or supraclavicular lymph nodes. Patients were adults with stage 4 NSCLC. V gave up 3 bases and J gave up 4 bases; unmatched junction bases: 3. This CDR3 is built from 14 residues. Germline V gene sequence: CDR1 LNHDA, CDR2 SQIVND (reference sequence). In regard to this clone: Antigen unknown.

The immunoSEQ assay was v3. Sequencing depth was 1.5 million to 2 million read pairs for survey level, roughly 5-6.5 million for deep. Some clones are missing from TCRdb's copy, which holds only in-frame ones; the method was immunoSEQ multiplex PCR. The sample holds over 7,500 clones, approximately 83% seen once. This material consisted of tumor tissue, taken at baseline. The chain is built from TRBV19 and TRBJ2-5, with 9 bases fitting TRBD2. The origin of this receptor is a person between 25 and 79 years old with non-small cell lung cancer. The CDR3 protein is CASSMSSGRETQYF. The CDR3 nucleotides are TGTGCCAGTAGTATGAGTAGCGGGAGAGAGACCCAGTACTTC.